Listed below are T cell receptor beta chains from one sample, sequenced in a study of radiotherapy plus CTLA-4 blockade in lung cancer. The repertoire was sequenced with immunoSEQ multiplex PCR; TCRdb's copy has only in-frame clones and lacks some. The sample lists approximately 100,000 clones, around 83% occurring once. The specimen was peripheral blood, collected from a patient treated with radiotherapy plus ipilimumab. All receptors come from a human donor with non-small cell lung cancer who had a partial response to radiotherapy plus ipilimumab. CDR3s include the opening cysteine and the closing phenylalanine or tryptophan. Each record gives: V gene, J gene, clone size, D gene, CDR3 protein, CDR3 DNA. D genes are given only for firm matches. Part of the rows lack a size; the others show once, few, many or a class for expanded clones.

>TRBV12-5|TRBJ2-2|-|-
CASAWDTVTGELFF
TGTGCTAGTGCCTGGGACACCGTCACCGGGGAGCTGTTCTTT
>TRBV11-2|TRBJ2-1|-|TRBD2
CASSLGVAGGQDEQFF
TGTGCCAGCAGCCTAGGGGTAGCGGGAGGTCAGGATGAGCAGTTCTTC
>TRBV27|TRBJ2-5|-|TRBD2
CASSSRAGALQETQYF
TGTGCCAGCAGTTCCCGCGCGGGAGCTCTCCAAGAGACCCAGTACTTC
>TRBV30|TRBJ1-5|-|TRBD1
CAWRGQSNQPQHF
TGTGCCTGGAGGGGACAGAGCAATCAGCCCCAGCATTTT
>TRBV10-1|TRBJ1-4|-|-
CASSNSGEKLFF
TGCGCCAGCAGTAATTCCGGGGAAAAACTGTTTTTT
>TRBV6-5|TRBJ2-7|-|TRBD1
CASSSSGTGKGEQYF
TGTGCCAGCAGTTCCTCCGGGACAGGGAAAGGCGAGCAGTACTTC
>TRBV30|TRBJ1-1|-|-
CAWDGQLNTEAFF
TGTGCCTGGGACGGACAGCTGAACACTGAAGCTTTCTTT
>TRBV27|TRBJ2-7|-|TRBD2
CASSTWLAGGRSQSYEQYF
TGTGCCAGCAGTACGTGGCTAGCGGGAGGGCGAAGTCAGTCCTACGAGCAGTACTTC
>TRBV10-3|TRBJ2-3|few|-
CAISDTYSTDTQYF
TGTGCCATCAGTGACACCTATAGCACAGATACGCAGTATTTT
>TRBV29-1|TRBJ2-3|-|-
CSVRGIPGESTDTQYF
TGCAGCGTGCGAGGGATACCAGGGGAAAGCACAGATACGCAGTATTTT
>TRBV5-8|TRBJ2-7|-|-
CASSLIVTDSYEQYF
TGTGCCAGCAGCTTGATAGTGACAGACTCCTACGAGCAGTACTTC
>TRBV5-1|TRBJ1-1|-|-
CASSLGGQSTEAFF
TGCGCCAGCAGCTTGGGAGGGCAGTCGACTGAAGCTTTCTTT
>TRBV28|TRBJ1-3|few|-
CASSLLQGRTGNSGNTIYF
TGTGCCAGCAGTTTATTACAGGGTAGAACCGGGAACTCTGGAAACACCATATATTTT
>TRBV4-2|TRBJ2-7|-|-
CASSQDPFYEQYF
TGTGCCAGCAGCCAAGATCCCTTCTACGAGCAGTACTTC
>TRBV9|TRBJ2-5|-|TRBD2
CASSPSRLTSGSLETQYF
TGTGCCAGCAGCCCCAGTCGGTTGACTAGCGGGAGTTTAGAGACCCAGTACTTC
>TRBV6-5|TRBJ2-3|-|TRBD1
CASRATGQSTDTQYF
TGTGCCAGCAGAGCTACGGGACAGAGCACAGATACGCAGTATTTT
>TRBV9|TRBJ2-1|-|TRBD2
CASSVATSGRASYNEQFF
TGTGCCAGCAGCGTAGCTACGAGCGGGAGGGCCTCCTACAATGAGCAGTTCTTC
>TRBV6-5|TRBJ2-7|-|-
CASSADPRANEQYF
TGTGCCAGCAGTGCAGACCCGAGGGCGAACGAGCAGTACTTC
>TRBV18|TRBJ2-1|-|-
CASSLPGYNEQFF
TGTGCCAGCTCACTTCCAGGTTACAATGAGCAGTTCTTC
>TRBV7-9|TRBJ2-7|-|TRBD2
CASSPRLAATYEQYF
TGTGCCAGCAGCCCCCGCCTAGCGGCAACCTACGAGCAGTACTTC
>TRBV10-2|TRBJ2-2|-|TRBD2
CASSEGLAGAGGELFF
TGCGCCAGCAGTGAGGGACTAGCGGGAGCGGGCGGGGAGCTGTTTTTT
>TRBV5-1|TRBJ2-1|-|TRBD1
CASSLQGASWEQFF
TGCGCCAGCAGCTTACAGGGGGCTTCTTGGGAGCAGTTCTTC
>TRBV7-7|TRBJ2-5|-|-
CASSFTASETQYF
TGTGCCAGCAGCTTTACTGCATCTGAGACCCAGTACTTC
>TRBV28|TRBJ2-7|once|-
CASSSRRQGEQYF
TGTGCCAGCAGTTCCCGCCGACAAGGCGAGCAGTACTTC
>TRBV29-1|TRBJ2-2|-|TRBD2
CSVLGTSGRTGELFF
TGCAGCGTCCTTGGGACTAGCGGGAGGACCGGGGAGCTGTTTTTT
>TRBV28|TRBJ1-5|-|-
CASSFEEVGQPQHF
TGTGCCAGCAGTTTTGAGGAGGTAGGGCAGCCCCAGCATTTT
>TRBV5-4|TRBJ2-1|once|TRBD2
CASSLPTSGRANEQFF
TGTGCCAGCAGCTTGCCAACTAGCGGGAGAGCGAATGAGCAGTTCTTC
>TRBV27|TRBJ2-5|-|TRBD2
CASSLAGGSYETQYF
TGTGCCAGCAGTTTGGCGGGAGGGTCCTATGAGACCCAGTACTTC
>TRBV5-1|TRBJ2-5|-|TRBD2
CASSLGSSGRFETQYF
TGCGCCAGCAGCTTGGGTAGTAGCGGGAGGTTCGAGACCCAGTACTTC
>TRBV19|TRBJ1-6|-|TRBD1
CATRTGGNSPLHF
TGTGCCACCCGGACAGGGGGGAATTCACCCCTCCACTTT
>TRBV19|TRBJ2-3|-|TRBD2
CASSRPGLAGDTQYF
TGTGCCAGTAGCAGACCGGGACTAGCGGGAGATACGCAGTATTTT
>TRBV9|TRBJ2-5|-|TRBD1
CASSVGGTGGQETQYF
TGTGCCAGCAGCGTAGGTGGGACAGGGGGCCAGGAGACCCAGTACTTC
>TRBV28|TRBJ1-2|-|-
CASSLPGQISSNGYTF
TGTGCCAGCAGTCTCCCTGGACAGATAAGCTCAAATGGCTACACCTTC
>TRBV30|TRBJ1-4|-|-
CAWERAEKLFF
TGTGCCTGGGAAAGAGCGGAAAAACTGTTTTTT
>TRBV11-1|TRBJ2-3|-|TRBD2
CASSLVAGGADTQYF
TGTGCCAGCAGCTTAGTCGCGGGAGGGGCCGATACGCAGTATTTT
>TRBV5-1|TRBJ1-2|-|-
CASSLTPGGRDYGYTF
TGCGCCAGCAGCTTAACTCCGGGGGGGAGGGACTATGGCTACACCTTC
>TRBV28|TRBJ1-1|-|TRBD1
CASSLLPGQGNTEAFF
TGTGCCAGCAGCTTACTCCCGGGACAGGGGAACACTGAAGCTTTCTTT
>TRBV9|TRBJ2-1|-|-
CASSVAEGSTSYNEQFF
TGTGCCAGCAGCGTAGCTGAGGGCAGCACCTCCTACAATGAGCAGTTCTTC
>TRBV29-1|TRBJ2-7|-|TRBD1
CSVNSGTGGDEQYF
TGCAGCGTTAACTCTGGGACAGGGGGCGACGAGCAGTACTTC
>TRBV10-3|TRBJ2-7|few|-
CAISESLASEQYF
TGTGCCATCAGTGAGTCACTAGCCTCCGAGCAGTACTTC
>TRBV5-1|TRBJ2-3|-|-
CASSPFTDTQYF
TGCGCCAGCAGCCCGTTCACAGATACGCAGTATTTT
>TRBV6-1|TRBJ2-7|few|TRBD1
CASSAQGDRVPYEQYF
TGTGCCAGCAGTGCCCAGGGCGACAGGGTCCCCTACGAGCAGTACTTC
>TRBV2|TRBJ2-1|-|-
CASSEAGISYNEQFF
TGTGCCAGCAGTGAGGCGGGCATATCCTACAATGAGCAGTTCTTC
>TRBV5-1|TRBJ2-2|-|-
CASSLSGEGSGELFF
TGCGCCAGCAGCTTGTCAGGGGAGGGTTCCGGGGAGCTGTTTTTT
>TRBV28|TRBJ1-2|-|TRBD1
CASSNRGSYGYTF
TGTGCCAGCAGTAACAGGGGTAGCTATGGCTACACCTTC
>TRBV2|TRBJ2-2|-|TRBD2
CASSGTSAGELFF
TGTGCCAGCAGTGGGACTAGCGCCGGGGAGCTGTTTTTT
>TRBV6-1|TRBJ2-7|few|TRBD1
CASRIGTGSSYEQYF
TGTGCCAGCAGGATCGGGACAGGGAGCTCCTACGAGCAGTACTTC
>TRBV6-1|TRBJ2-7|-|-
CASSSTAFAYEQYF
TGTGCCAGCAGTTCCACAGCATTCGCCTACGAGCAGTACTTC
>TRBV7-9|TRBJ1-1|-|TRBD1
CASSPGGLGWATEAFF
TGTGCCAGCAGCCCAGGGGGATTGGGTTGGGCCACTGAAGCTTTCTTT
>TRBV14|TRBJ2-7|-|-
CASGTTSGGALKYEQYF
TGTGCCAGCGGTACAACCTCGGGCGGGGCCCTAAAATACGAGCAGTACTTC
>TRBV7-3|TRBJ2-3|-|TRBD1
CASSSGTEDTQYF
TGTGCCAGCAGCTCCGGGACAGAAGATACGCAGTATTTT
>TRBV4-2|TRBJ2-2|-|TRBD1
CASSLGRGRIPGELFF
TGTGCCAGCAGCTTGGGCAGGGGGCGCATCCCCGGGGAGCTGTTTTTT
>TRBV27|TRBJ2-3|-|TRBD2
CASSLSSGGPTDTQYF
TGTGCCAGCAGTTTATCGTCGGGAGGGCCCACAGATACGCAGTATTTT
>TRBV7-2|TRBJ2-3|-|TRBD1
CASSSGQTRTDTQYF
TGTGCCAGCAGCTCGGGACAGACTCGCACAGATACGCAGTATTTT
>TRBV16|TRBJ2-5|-|TRBD2
CASSPTSGRGETQYF
TGTGCCAGCAGCCCGACTAGCGGGAGAGGAGAGACCCAGTACTTC